The 22 T cell receptor beta chains below all came from one sample that was sequenced in a study of cytomegalovirus exposure and HLA in healthy donors. PCR employed 60 Vbeta and 13 Jbeta primers. TCRdb keeps only in-frame clones here, not all; method: immunoSEQ multiplex PCR. The data show 85,000 to 100,000 clones, with 63% seen just once and roughly 6% held by the top ten. The specimen was PBMCs. Receptors originate from a young woman in good health and CMV-seronegative.

The V call is TRBV5-1, the J call TRBJ2-2; 7 bases are a match to TRBD1. J was trimmed by 3 bases and V by 0 bases; bases with no gene match: 2. The CDR3 spans 15 residues. Germline V gene data show CDR1 as SGHRS and CDR2 as YFSETQ. The DNA for the CDR3 is TGCGCCAGCAGCTTGGCAACAGGGGACACCGGGGAGCTGTTTTTT. Protein sequence: CASSLATGDTGELFF.

The J gene is TRBJ2-5, the V gene TRBV28; the D gene is possibly TRBD1 (6 bases). The J call is uncertain, as TRBJ2-7 better fits the DNA end. CDR1 is MDHEN, CDR2 SYDVKM, per germline. The CDR3 totals 14 residues. This CDR3 is CASLATGSSYEQYF. As DNA, the CDR3 is TGTGCCAGCCTTGCAACAGGGAGCTCCTACGAGCAGTACTTC.

This sequence joins TRBV28 and TRBJ2-4; TRBD1 matches 7 bases. The V gene's germline CDR1 is MDHEN and CDR2 SYDVKM. The ends lost 5 bases at V and 9 bases at J; junction bases unmatched: 4. The CDR3 contains 12 residues. CDR3 residues: CASSPGGAIQYF. The CDR3 DNA reads as TGTGCCAGCAGTCCAGGGGGTGCCATTCAGTACTTC.

The chain recombines TRBV5-4 with TRBJ1-2; the D gene is possibly TRBD1 (5 bases). With 0 bases removed from V and 8 bases from J, the gap between germline ends came to 11 bases. Looked up from germline, CDR1 is SGHNT and CDR2 is YYREEE (reference sequence). This CDR3 comprises 13 residues. The CDR3 nucleotides are TGTGCCAGCAGCTTGGCTGGGGCTCGAGGCTACACCTTC. Protein product: CASSLAGARGYTF.

This clone was seen only a few times. The rearrangement uses TRBV15 and TRBJ2-3, with 10 nucleotides matching TRBD2. The length of the CDR3 is 16 residues. Germline V gives CDR1 LNHNV, CDR2 YYDKDF (reference sequence). After removal of 3 bases from V and 1 base from J, the junction contained 4 bases not matched to a gene. The CDR3 sequence is CATSRDLAGGTDTQYF. The CDR3 DNA reads as TGTGCCACCAGCAGGGATCTAGCGGGAGGCACAGATACGCAGTATTTT.

This clone was seen only once. This chain links TRBV10-3 with TRBJ2-1; no clear D gene. This CDR3 contains 12 residues. V was cut by 10 bases and J by 0 bases, with 7 bases left in between. Germline CDR1 is ENHRY and CDR2 is SYGVKD. In DNA, the CDR3 is TGTGCCACTACGGGCTCCTACAATGAGCAGTTCTTC. Residues: CATTGSYNEQFF.

This clone was counted a few times. The chain recombines TRBV29-1 with TRBJ2-7, with 11 bases aligning to TRBD2. Germline lookup yields CDR1 SQVTM and CDR2 ANQGSEA. After removal of 7 bases from V and 4 bases from J, the junction contained 0 bases not matched to a gene. The CDR3 loop spans 11 amino acids. Here the CDR3 DNA reads TGCAGCGGACTAGCGGGATACGAGCAGTACTTC. This gives the protein CSGLAGYEQYF.

The chain joins TRBV27 to TRBJ2-1; perhaps TRBD1 as D (6 bases). V shed 6 bases and J shed 0 bases, with 12 bases lying between them. Germline values: CDR1 MNHEY, CDR2 SMNVEV (reference sequence). This CDR3 contains 15 residues. CDR3 bases: TGTGCCAGCAGCCGGAGACAGGCCTCCTACAATGAGCAGTTCTTC. It codes for CASSRRQASYNEQFF.

V is TRBV6-1 and J is TRBJ2-7; 8 nucleotides agree with TRBD1. The V gene end was trimmed by 6 bases and the J gene end by 6 bases; junction bases not matched to a gene: 7. The CDR3 sequence is 13 residues long. Germline V CDR1 and CDR2: MNHNS, SASEGT. The CDR3 DNA reads as TGTGCCAGCAGAGTAGACAGGGGACGCGAGCAGTACTTC. It yields the protein CASRVDRGREQYF.

This chain uses TRBV7-9 with TRBJ2-1, with 11 positions matching TRBD2. Per germline, CDR1 SEHNR and CDR2 FQNEAQ (reference sequence). The CDR3 consists of 15 residues. The junction had 4 bases not matched to a gene; V was cut back by 2 bases and J by 7 bases. CDR3 bases: TGTGCCAGCAGCTTAACTAGCGGGAGAGGTAATGAGCAGTTCTTC. It yields the protein CASSLTSGRGNEQFF.

This sequence joins TRBV6-5 and TRBJ2-3; D possibly corresponds to TRBD2 (5 bases). The CDR3 covers 13 residues. Germline V lookup: CDR1 MNHEY, CDR2 SVGAGI. The ends were cut back, 6 bases at V and 5 bases at J, with 12 bases in the middle. This CDR3 reads CASREAEGDTQYF. The CDR3 DNA sequence: TGTGCCAGCAGGGAGGCCGAGGGAGATACGCAGTATTTT.

The chain carries TRBV7-2 and TRBJ2-7; 7 bases map to TRBD1. CDR3 length: 15 residues. V trimming: 2 bases; J trimming: 2 bases; junction bases outside the gene matches: 6. Per the germline V gene, CDR1 is SGHTA and CDR2 is FQGNSA. The CDR3 DNA follows: TGTGCCAGCAGCTTATCCCCCGGGACAGCCTACGAGCAGTACTTC. Translated, it gives CASSLSPGTAYEQYF.

V gene TRBV6-5 combines with J gene TRBJ2-7; 9 bases line up with TRBD1. Germline V gene data show CDR1 as MNHEY and CDR2 as SVGAGI. This CDR3 comprises 16 residues. With 4 bases clipped from V and 2 bases from J, the junction kept 9 bases outside the gene matches. The CDR3 DNA reads TGTGCCAGCAGTTTTGCGGGGACAGGGTCTCCCTACGAGCAGTACTTC. Its protein product is CASSFAGTGSPYEQYF.

The V call is TRBV9, the J call TRBJ2-2; 11 bases map to TRBD2. The CDR3 loop spans 16 amino acids. Per the germline V gene, CDR1 is SGDLS and CDR2 is YYNGEE. The V gene end was trimmed by 4 bases and the J gene end by 6 bases; junction bases not matched to a gene: 8. CDR3 loop: CASSHVTSGVSGELFF. The DNA for the CDR3 is TGTGCCAGCAGCCACGTGACTAGCGGGGTTTCCGGGGAGCTGTTTTTT.

The chain uses TRBV6-1 and TRBJ1-3; D remains ambiguous. V lost 2 bases and J lost 0, with 17 bases in between. Germline CDR1 MNHNS, CDR2 SASEGT. CDR3 length: 18 amino acids. The CDR3 DNA is TGTGCCAGCAGTGAATTCATGGGCAGGTCCTACTCTGGAAACACCATATATTTT. Amino acid sequence: CASSEFMGRSYSGNTIYF.

V is TRBV9 and J is TRBJ2-2, with D unclear. V was clipped by 5 bases and J by 0 bases, with 8 bases between them. CDR1 and CDR2 (germline): SGDLS, YYNGEE. This CDR3 region has 14 residues. The CDR3 DNA is TGTGCCAGCAGAGGCAGGTCGAACACCGGGGAGCTGTTTTTT. Its protein is CASRGRSNTGELFF.

This clone turned up a few times. V is TRBV28 and J is TRBJ1-2, with D perhaps TRBD1 (5 bases). V was cut by 2 bases and J by 3 bases, with 10 bases left in between. Germline CDR1 MDHEN, CDR2 SYDVKM. CDR3 length equals 14 residues. The CDR3 DNA reads as TGTGCCAGCAGTTTAACATGGGGGGACTATGGCTACACCTTC. As protein: CASSLTWGDYGYTF.

This sequence joins TRBV28 and TRBJ2-5; perhaps TRBD2 as D (6 bases). This CDR3 has 17 amino acids. The germline V and J ends were trimmed by 7 bases and 2 bases, with 23 bases remaining between them. CDR1 and CDR2 (germline): MDHEN, SYDVKM. The chain's CDR3 is CASTESGSGGLQETQYF. CDR3 sequence (DNA): TGTGCCAGCACCGAATCGGGCTCTGGGGGACTGCAAGAGACCCAGTACTTC.

The chain is built from TRBV11-2 and TRBJ2-1, with TRBD2 matching 11 bases. The germline V gene encodes CDR1 SGHAT and CDR2 FQNNGV. The CDR3 runs 15 residues. The ends lost 5 bases at V and 7 bases at J; junction bases unmatched: 7. DNA for the CDR3: TGTGCCAGCAGCGAGACTAGCGGGATCAAGAATGAGCAGTTCTTC. This translates into CASSETSGIKNEQFF.

Concerning this clone: The identical CDR3 is also encoded by other nucleotide sequences in the sample. The chain employs TRBV6-5 and TRBJ2-7; 10 positions match TRBD2. Trimming at V came to 0 bases and at J to 4 bases, leaving 6 bases not matched to a gene. Germline values: CDR1 MNHEY, CDR2 SVGAGI. This CDR3 has 16 amino acids. The CDR3 region is CASSYSGSGGLYEQYF. In DNA form, the CDR3 reads TGTGCCAGCAGTTACTCCGGTAGCGGGGGGTTGTACGAGCAGTACTTC.

The V gene is TRBV4-1, the J gene TRBJ2-7, with TRBD1 identical over 11 bases. CDR1 and CDR2 from the germline V gene are MGHRA and YSYEKL. V dropped 4 bases and J dropped 5; count of bases not matched to a gene: 4. This CDR3 spans 14 amino acids. The DNA of the CDR3 is TGCGCCAGCAGCCGGACAGGGGGCCACCACGAGCAGTACTTC. Protein product: CASSRTGGHHEQYF.

This clone was picked up a small number of times. CDR3 in DNA: TGTGCCAGCAGTTTGACAGGGACTTATGGCTACACCTTC. It specifies CASSLTGTYGYTF. V usage is TRBV7-9 and J usage is TRBJ1-2; TRBD1 agrees at 7 bases. The CDR3 has 13 residues. Trimming took 6 bases from V and 5 from J; bases not matched to a gene: 6. CDR1 and CDR2 from the germline V gene are SEHNR and FQNEAQ (reference sequence).